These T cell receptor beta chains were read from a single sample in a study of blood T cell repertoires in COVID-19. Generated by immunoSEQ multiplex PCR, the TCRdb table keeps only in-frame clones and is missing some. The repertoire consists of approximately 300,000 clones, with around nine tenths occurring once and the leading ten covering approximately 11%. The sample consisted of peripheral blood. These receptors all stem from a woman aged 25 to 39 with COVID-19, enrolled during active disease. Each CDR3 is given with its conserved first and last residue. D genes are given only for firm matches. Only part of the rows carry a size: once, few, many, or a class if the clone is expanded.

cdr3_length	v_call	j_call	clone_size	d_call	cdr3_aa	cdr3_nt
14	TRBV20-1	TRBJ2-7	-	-	CSASSPMSSYEQYF	TGCAGTGCTAGTTCACCTATGAGCTCCTACGAGCAGTACTTC
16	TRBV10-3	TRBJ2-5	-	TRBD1	CAISAGGGQNQETQYF	TGTGCCATCAGTGCAGGGGGTGGTCAGAATCAAGAGACCCAGTACTTC
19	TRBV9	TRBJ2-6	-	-	CASSTTGRPLGSGANVLTF	TGTGCCAGCAGCACAACAGGGAGACCCCTGGGCTCTGGGGCCAACGTCCTGACTTTC
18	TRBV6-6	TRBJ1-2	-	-	CASSRSSSTGLLQYGYTF	TGTGCCAGCAGTCGATCGTCATCGACGGGACTGTTGCAGTATGGCTACACCTTC
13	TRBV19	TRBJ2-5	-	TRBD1	CASSMGQVETQYF	TGTGCCAGTAGTATGGGACAGGTAGAGACCCAGTACTTC
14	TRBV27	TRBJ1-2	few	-	CASSGGLGNYGYTF	TGTGCCAGCAGCGGGGGTCTGGGTAACTATGGCTACACCTTC
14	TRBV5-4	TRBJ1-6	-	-	CASSSRDLNSPLHF	TGTGCCAGCAGCTCCAGGGACTTAAACTCACCCCTCCACTTT
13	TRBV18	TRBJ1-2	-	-	CASSPTVNYGYTF	TGTGCCAGCTCACCGACAGTTAACTATGGCTACACCTTC
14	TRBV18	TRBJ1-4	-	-	CASSPLLDTEKLFF	TGTGCCAGCTCACCACTTCTGGACACTGAAAAACTGTTTTTT
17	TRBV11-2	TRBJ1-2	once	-	CASSLALGPPTNYGYTF	TGTGCCAGCAGCTTAGCTCTCGGTCCTCCCACTAACTATGGCTACACCTTC
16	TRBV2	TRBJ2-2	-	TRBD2	CASSPGTSGNTGELFF	TGTGCCAGCAGCCCTGGGACTAGCGGGAACACCGGGGAGCTGTTTTTT
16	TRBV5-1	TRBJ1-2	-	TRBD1	CASTQGTGTVNYGYTF	TGCGCCAGCACCCAAGGGACAGGGACCGTAAACTATGGCTACACCTTC
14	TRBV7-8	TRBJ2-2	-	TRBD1	CASSPDRATGELFF	TGTGCCAGCAGCCCCGACAGGGCGACCGGGGAGCTGTTTTTT
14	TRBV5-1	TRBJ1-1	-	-	CASSLTQGYTEAFF	TGCGCCAGCAGCTTGACTCAGGGCTACACTGAAGCTTTCTTT
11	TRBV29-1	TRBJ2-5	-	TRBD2	CSVETGGSQYF	TGCAGCGTTGAAACGGGAGGGTCCCAGTACTTC
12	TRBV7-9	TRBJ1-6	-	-	CASSRGERALHF	TGTGCCAGCAGCCGGGGCGAGCGGGCCCTCCACTTT
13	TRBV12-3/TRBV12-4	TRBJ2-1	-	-	CASSATRQNEQFF	TGTGCCAGCAGTGCGACAAGGCAGAATGAGCAGTTCTTC
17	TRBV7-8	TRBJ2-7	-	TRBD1	CASSLAVGQGRAYEQYF	TGTGCCAGCAGCTTAGCGGTAGGACAGGGTAGGGCCTACGAGCAGTACTTC
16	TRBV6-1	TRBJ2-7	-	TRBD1	CASSEQWTGGSGEQYF	TGTGCCAGCAGTGAACAATGGACAGGGGGTTCAGGGGAGCAGTACTTC
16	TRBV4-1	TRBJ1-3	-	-	CASSQKPRGRGNTIYF	TGCGCCAGCAGCCAGAAACCAAGGGGTAGGGGAAACACCATATATTTT
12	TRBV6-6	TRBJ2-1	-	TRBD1	CASSEDRVEQFF	TGTGCCAGCAGCGAGGACAGGGTTGAGCAGTTCTTC
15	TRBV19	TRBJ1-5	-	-	CASNWRGAGNQPQHF	TGTGCCAGTAACTGGAGGGGAGCCGGCAATCAGCCCCAGCATTTT
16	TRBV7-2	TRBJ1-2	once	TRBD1	CASSLDRGRTSYGYTF	TGTGCCAGCAGCCTAGACAGGGGGCGAACGTCTTATGGCTACACCTTC
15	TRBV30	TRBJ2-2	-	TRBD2	CAWSRTSGSTGELFF	TGTGCCTGGAGTCGGACTAGCGGGAGTACCGGGGAGCTGTTTTTT
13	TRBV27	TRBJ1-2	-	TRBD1	CASSFRTGQGYTF	TGTGCCAGCAGTTTTAGGACAGGGCAAGGCTACACCTTC
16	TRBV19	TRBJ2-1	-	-	CASSIGGGGKASEQFF	TGTGCCAGTAGTATAGGAGGCGGAGGTAAAGCGTCTGAGCAGTTCTTC
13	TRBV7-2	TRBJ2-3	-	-	CASSSGLDDTQYF	TGTGCCAGCAGCTCCGGACTTGACGATACGCAGTATTTT
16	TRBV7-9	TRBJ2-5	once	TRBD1	CASSSEAGGSVETQYF	TGTGCCAGCAGCTCGGAGGCAGGGGGCTCGGTAGAGACCCAGTACTTC
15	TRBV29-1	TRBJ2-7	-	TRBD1	CSVGEPKGQAYEQYF	TGCAGCGTTGGCGAACCAAAGGGACAGGCCTACGAGCAGTACTTC
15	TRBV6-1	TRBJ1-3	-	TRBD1	CASSDRDRAGNTIYF	TGTGCCAGCAGTGACCGGGACAGGGCTGGAAACACCATATATTTT
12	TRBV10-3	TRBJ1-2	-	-	CAMAGDSAGYTF	TGTGCCATGGCAGGGGATTCGGCTGGCTACACCTTC
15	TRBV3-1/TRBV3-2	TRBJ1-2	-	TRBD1	CASSFLSGTGGGYTF	TGTGCCAGCAGCTTTCTCTCCGGGACAGGGGGAGGCTACACCTTC
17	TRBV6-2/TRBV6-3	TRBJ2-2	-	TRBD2	CASSFGRLAGVTGELFF	TGTGCCAGCAGTTTCGGTCGACTAGCGGGAGTCACCGGGGAGCTGTTTTTT
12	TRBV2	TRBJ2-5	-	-	CASRLVGETQYF	TGTGCCAGCAGACTAGTCGGAGAGACCCAGTACTTC
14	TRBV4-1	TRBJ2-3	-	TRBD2	CASSLREIEDTQYF	TGCGCCAGCAGCCTGCGGGAGATTGAAGATACGCAGTATTTT
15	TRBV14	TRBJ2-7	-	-	CASSQDSAVRDEQYF	TGTGCCAGCAGCCAAGATTCGGCCGTCAGGGACGAGCAGTACTTC
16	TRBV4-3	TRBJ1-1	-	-	CASSQLGRGMNTEAFF	TGCGCCAGCAGCCAATTAGGCCGAGGAATGAACACTGAAGCTTTCTTT
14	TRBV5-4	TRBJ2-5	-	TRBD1	CASSPGQVQETQYF	TGTGCCAGCAGTCCGGGACAGGTCCAAGAGACCCAGTACTTC
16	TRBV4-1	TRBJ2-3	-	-	CASSQEWAGARDTQYF	TGCGCCAGCAGCCAAGAATGGGCGGGGGCGAGAGATACGCAGTATTTT
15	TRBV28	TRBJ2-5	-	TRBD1	CASSTDRSFGETQYF	TGTGCCAGCTCTACGGACAGGTCCTTCGGAGAGACCCAGTACTTC
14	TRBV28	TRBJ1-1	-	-	CASSVGGGATEAFF	TGTGCCAGCAGTGTTGGGGGGGGTGCCACTGAAGCTTTCTTT
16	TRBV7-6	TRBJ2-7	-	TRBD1	CASSPWADRGHYEQYF	TGTGCCAGCAGCCCCTGGGCCGACAGGGGGCACTACGAGCAGTACTTC
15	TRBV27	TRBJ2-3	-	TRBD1	CASSWGQEGTDTQYF	TGTGCCAGCAGTTGGGGACAGGAGGGCACAGATACGCAGTATTTT
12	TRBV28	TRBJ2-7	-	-	CASSQLAYEQYF	TGTGCCAGCAGCCAACTCGCCTACGAGCAGTACTTC
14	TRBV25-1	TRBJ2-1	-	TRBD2	CASSEKERGREQFF	TGTGCCAGCAGTGAAAAGGAGCGGGGCCGTGAGCAGTTCTTC